This TCR beta chain is drawn from a study of technical replicates of blood from several donors. The data were produced by immunoSEQ multiplex PCR, yet TCRdb's version contains in-frame clones alone and is incomplete. The table records 82,000 or so clones, 96% of them present only once. V was cut by 2 bases and J by 8 bases, with 13 bases left in between. Per the germline V gene, CDR1 is SGDLS and CDR2 is YYNGEE. CDR3 length: 13 residues. The TCR sequence derives from a human donor in good health. Sequenced input: T cells isolated from PBMCs. The V and J genes are TRBV9 and TRBJ1-2; possibly TRBD1 for D (6 bases). The CDR3 loop is CASSVTGLEGYTF. CDR3 sequence (DNA): TGTGCCAGCAGCGTCACAGGGTTAGAAGGCTACACCTTC.